Below, one TCR beta chain is given with its context. The antigen is not known. This record belongs to a study of T cell responses to AZD1222 COVID-19 vaccine. Overall study findings and caveats: Reports say nearly half of spike-specific TCRs go after unmutated variant regions. Repertoires were sampled only after the peak T cell response. Donors, mostly white British, included more females; clonal diversity was possibly underestimated. Just a handful of AZD1222 recipients tested seropositive at baseline.

Clones were read by immunoSEQ multiplex PCR, and TCRdb kept only the in-frame ones, dropping some. This table has 130,000 to 150,000 clones, under 95% appearing once. The sequencing used peripheral blood, collected on day 0 of AZD1222 vaccination. This receptor was identified in an adult in good health.

CDR3 DNA sequence: TGTGCCACCCAGGGGGTACAGGGCTACACCTTC. As protein: CATQGVQGYTF. This rearrangement joins TRBV3-1 (or the pseudogene TRBV3-2) to TRBJ1-2, with 7 bases matching TRBD1. The CDR3 sequence is 11 residues long. From germline, CDR1 is LGHDT and CDR2 YNNKEL (reference sequence). J was trimmed by 8 bases and V by 10 bases; bases with no gene match: 7.